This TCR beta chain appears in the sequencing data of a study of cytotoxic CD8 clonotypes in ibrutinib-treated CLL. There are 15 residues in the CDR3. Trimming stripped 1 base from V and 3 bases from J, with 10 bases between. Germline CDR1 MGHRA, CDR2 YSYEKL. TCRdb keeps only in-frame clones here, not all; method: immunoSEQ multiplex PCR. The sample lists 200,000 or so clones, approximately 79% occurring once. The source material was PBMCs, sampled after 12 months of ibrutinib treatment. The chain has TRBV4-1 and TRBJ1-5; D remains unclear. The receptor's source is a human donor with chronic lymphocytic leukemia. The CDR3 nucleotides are TGCGCCAGCAGCCAAGGACACGATTTCAATCAGCCCCAGCATTTT. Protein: CASSQGHDFNQPQHF.